This TCR beta chain comes out of a study of response to subunit inactivated influenza vaccine. TCRdb recomputed calls from the RT-PCR reads with MiXCR, one row per CDR3 protein. The table includes just over 300,000 distinct CDR3 sequences, roughly 20% detected once. Turning to this clonotype: The antigen is unknown.

Points from the study as a whole: Authors suggested that a seasonal influenza vaccination recruits few new T cells each time.

The V gene's germline CDR1 is SGHDT and CDR2 YYEEEE. The CDR3 is 14 residues long. V lost 0 bases, J lost 6 bases, and 10 bases lay in between. The TCR sequence derives from a man aged 45 to 70 who received an inactivated influenza vaccine. The J gene is TRBJ2-4, the V gene TRBV5-6; D gene uncertain. The starting material was PBMCs from blood, obtained less than 22 months after vaccination. The CDR3 region has the DNA TGTGCCAGCAGCTTGGATCTTAGCATAAACATTCAGTACTTC. As protein: CASSLDLSINIQYF.